The 7 T cell receptor beta chains presented below share a single source sample, sequenced in a study of response to subunit inactivated influenza vaccine. TCRdb analysed the RT-PCR reads with MiXCR anew, one entry per CDR3 protein. The profile covers 500,000 to 550,000 distinct CDR3 sequences, with 7.2% appearing a single time and around 13% taken by the ten largest. This sample comprised PBMCs from blood, obtained roughly 24 months after vaccination. The receptors here all came from a man between 50 and 75 years old who received an inactivated influenza vaccine.

This clonotype turned up a few times. The rearrangement links TRBV12-3 or TRBV12-4 to TRBJ1-5, with TRBD1 identical over 7 bases. The CDR3 consists of 15 residues. V gave up 5 bases and J gave up 2 bases; unmatched junction bases: 6. CDR3 nucleotide sequence: TGTGCCAGCAGTCCAGGGGGTCAAGGCAATCAGCCCCAGCATTTT. Its protein product is CASSPGGQGNQPQHF.

The V call is TRBV5-1, the J call TRBJ2-5, with D perhaps assigned TRBD1 or TRBD2 (5 bases each). Between the trimmed V and J ends, which lost 7 bases and 2 bases, there was a span of 15 bases. The CDR3 is made up of 14 amino acids. The germline gives CDR1 SGHRS, CDR2 YFSETQ. The CDR3 is CASFPGAEQETQYF. DNA of the CDR3: TGCGCCAGCTTTCCCGGGGCAGAACAAGAGACCCAGTACTTC.

The chain employs TRBV5-4 and TRBJ1-6; tentative D call: TRBD1 (6 bases). CDR3 length: 15 amino acids. Per germline, CDR1 SGHNT and CDR2 YYREEE (reference sequence). The V end was cut by 4 bases, the J end by 6 bases, with 14 bases between. CDR3 DNA: TGTGCCAGCAGCCAGGAACAGGGCCTTAATTCACCCCTCCACTTT. It encodes CASSQEQGLNSPLHF.

This clonotype was recorded a few times. The rearrangement uses TRBV20-1 and TRBJ2-1; no clear D gene. Trimming shortened V by 3 bases and J by 7 bases, and 10 bases separated the two germline ends. Per germline, CDR1 DFQATT and CDR2 SNEGSKA (reference sequence). This CDR3 is 12 amino acids long. The CDR3 region is CSASETANEQFF. The CDR3 nucleotides read TGCAGTGCTAGTGAGACGGCTAATGAGCAGTTCTTC.

The chain recombines TRBV5-1 with TRBJ2-7; no clear D gene. CDR1 is SGHRS, CDR2 YFSETQ, per germline. Trimming removed 0 bases at V and 5 bases at J, with 12 bases between. The CDR3 covers 14 residues. The chain's CDR3 is CASSLDSRKDEQYF. Written as DNA, the CDR3 is TGCGCCAGCAGCTTGGACAGTAGGAAAGACGAGCAGTACTTC.

This clonotype was detected only a few times. CDR3 sequence (DNA): TGTGCCAGCAGCCGCCGGGTCACTAAGGACACAGATACGCAGTATTTT. Encoded protein: CASSRRVTKDTDTQYF. V and J are TRBV5-6 and TRBJ2-3; D is uncertain. V lost 4 bases, J lost 2 bases, and 17 bases lay in between. The CDR3 contains 16 residues. Germline assignment: CDR1 SGHDT and CDR2 YYEEEE.

The sample holds many counts of this clonotype. V and J are TRBV7-2 and TRBJ2-1; the D is unclear. This CDR3 is 13 amino acids long. Trimming cost V 3 bases and J 5 bases, with 8 bases left between them. CDR1 SGHTA and CDR2 FQGNSA come from the germline V gene. For the CDR3, the DNA is TGTGCCAGCAGCTTTGGGGTCGACAATGAGCAGTTCTTC. Translated, it gives CASSFGVDNEQFF.